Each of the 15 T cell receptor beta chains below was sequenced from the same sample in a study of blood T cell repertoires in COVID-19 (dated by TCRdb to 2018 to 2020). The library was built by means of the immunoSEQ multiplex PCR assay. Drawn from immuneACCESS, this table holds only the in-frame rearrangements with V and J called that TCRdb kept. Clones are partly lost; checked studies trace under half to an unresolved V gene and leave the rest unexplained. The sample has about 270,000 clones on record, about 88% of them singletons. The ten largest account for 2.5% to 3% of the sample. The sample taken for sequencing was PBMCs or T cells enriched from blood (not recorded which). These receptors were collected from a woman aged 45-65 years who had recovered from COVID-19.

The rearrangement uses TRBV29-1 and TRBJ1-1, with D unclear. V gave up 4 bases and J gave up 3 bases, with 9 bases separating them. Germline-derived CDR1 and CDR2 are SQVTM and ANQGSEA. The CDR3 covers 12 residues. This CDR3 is CSVGKRDTEAFF. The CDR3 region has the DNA TGCAGCGTTGGAAAGCGGGACACTGAAGCTTTCTTT.

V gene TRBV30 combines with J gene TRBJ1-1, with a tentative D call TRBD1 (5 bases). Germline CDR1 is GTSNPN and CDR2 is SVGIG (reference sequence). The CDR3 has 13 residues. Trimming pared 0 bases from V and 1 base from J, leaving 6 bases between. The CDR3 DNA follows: TGTGCCTGGAGTGTACAGGCGAACACTGAAGCTTTCTTT. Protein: CAWSVQANTEAFF.

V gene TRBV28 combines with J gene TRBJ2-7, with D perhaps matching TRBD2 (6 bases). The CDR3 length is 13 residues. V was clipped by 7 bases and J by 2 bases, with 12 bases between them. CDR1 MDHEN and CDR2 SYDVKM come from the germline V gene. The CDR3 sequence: CASKRELPYEQYF. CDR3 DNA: TGTGCCAGCAAACGGGAGTTACCCTACGAGCAGTACTTC. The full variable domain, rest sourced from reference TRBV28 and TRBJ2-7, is DVKVTQSSRYLVKRTGEKVFLECVQDMDHENMFWYRQDPGLGLRLIYFSYDVKMKEKGDIPEGYSVSREKKERFSLILESASTNQTSMYLCASKRELPYEQYFGPGTRLTVT.

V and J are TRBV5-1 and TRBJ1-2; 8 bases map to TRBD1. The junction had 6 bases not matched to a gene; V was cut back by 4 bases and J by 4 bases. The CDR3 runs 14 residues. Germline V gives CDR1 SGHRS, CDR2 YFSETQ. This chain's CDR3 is CASSDGQGPYGYTF. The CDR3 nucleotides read TGCGCCAGCAGCGACGGACAGGGTCCCTATGGCTACACCTTC. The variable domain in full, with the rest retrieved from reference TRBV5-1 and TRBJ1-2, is KAGVTQTPRYLIKTRGQQVTLSCSPISGHRSVSWYQQTPGQGLQFLFEYFSETQRNKGNFPGRFSGRQFSNSRSEMNVSTLELGDSALYLCASSDGQGPYGYTFGSGTRLTVV.

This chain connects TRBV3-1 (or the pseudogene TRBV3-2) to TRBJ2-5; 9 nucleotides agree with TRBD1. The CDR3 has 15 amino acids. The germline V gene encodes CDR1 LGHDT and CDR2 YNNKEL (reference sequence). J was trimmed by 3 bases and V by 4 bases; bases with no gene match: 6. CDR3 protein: CASSPGTGNKETQYF. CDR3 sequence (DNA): TGTGCCAGCAGCCCGGGGACAGGGAATAAAGAGACCCAGTACTTC.

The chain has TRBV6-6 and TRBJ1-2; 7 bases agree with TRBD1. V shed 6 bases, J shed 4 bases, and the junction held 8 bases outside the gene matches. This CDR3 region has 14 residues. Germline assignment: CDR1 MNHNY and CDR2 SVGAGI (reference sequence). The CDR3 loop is CASSTTGESYGYTF. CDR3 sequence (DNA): TGTGCCAGCAGCACCACAGGGGAAAGCTATGGCTACACCTTC.

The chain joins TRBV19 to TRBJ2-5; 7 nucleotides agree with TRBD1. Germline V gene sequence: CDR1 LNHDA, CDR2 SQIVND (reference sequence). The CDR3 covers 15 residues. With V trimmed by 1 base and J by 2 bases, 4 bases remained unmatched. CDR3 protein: CASSIGGTEQETQYF. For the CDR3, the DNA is TGTGCCAGTAGTATAGGGGGGACAGAACAAGAGACCCAGTACTTC. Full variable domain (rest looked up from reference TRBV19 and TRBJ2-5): DGGITQSPKYLFRKEGQNVTLSCEQNLNHDAMYWYRQDPGQGLRLIYYSQIVNDFQKGDIAEGYSVSREKKESFPLTVTSAQKNPTAFYLCASSIGGTEQETQYFGPGTRLLVL.

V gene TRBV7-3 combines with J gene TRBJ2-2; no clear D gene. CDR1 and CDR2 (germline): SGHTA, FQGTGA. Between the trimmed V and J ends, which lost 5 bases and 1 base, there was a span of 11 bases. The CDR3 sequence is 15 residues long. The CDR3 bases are TGTGCCAGCAGCCCTGATAGACAGAACACCGGGGAGCTGTTTTTT. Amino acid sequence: CASSPDRQNTGELFF.

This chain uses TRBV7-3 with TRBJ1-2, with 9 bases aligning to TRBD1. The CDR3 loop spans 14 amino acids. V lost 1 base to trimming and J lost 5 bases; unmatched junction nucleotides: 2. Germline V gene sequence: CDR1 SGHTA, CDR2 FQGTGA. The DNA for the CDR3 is TGTGCCAGCAGCTTAAATGGACAGGGGTATGGCTACACCTTC. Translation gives CASSLNGQGYGYTF.

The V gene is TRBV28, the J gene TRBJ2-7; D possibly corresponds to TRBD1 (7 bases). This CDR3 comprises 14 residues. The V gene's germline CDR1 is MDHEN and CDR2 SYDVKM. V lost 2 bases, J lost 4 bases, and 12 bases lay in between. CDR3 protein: CASSLAGGQYEQYF. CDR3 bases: TGTGCCAGCAGTTTAGCAGGGGGGCAGTACGAGCAGTACTTC. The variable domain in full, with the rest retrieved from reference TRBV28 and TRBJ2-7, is DVKVTQSSRYLVKRTGEKVFLECVQDMDHENMFWYRQDPGLGLRLIYFSYDVKMKEKGDIPEGYSVSREKKERFSLILESASTNQTSMYLCASSLAGGQYEQYFGPGTRLTVT.

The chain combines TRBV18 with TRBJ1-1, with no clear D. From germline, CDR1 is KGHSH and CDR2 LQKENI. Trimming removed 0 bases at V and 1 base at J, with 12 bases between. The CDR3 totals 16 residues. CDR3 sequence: CASSPPSRRQNTEAFF. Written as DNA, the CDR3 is TGTGCCAGCTCACCACCTAGCCGGAGGCAGAACACTGAAGCTTTCTTT. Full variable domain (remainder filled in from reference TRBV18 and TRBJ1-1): NAGVMQNPRHLVRRRGQEARLRCSPMKGHSHVYWYRQLPEEGLKFMVYLQKENIIDESGMPKERFSAEFPKEGPSILRIQQVVRGDSAAYFCASSPPSRRQNTEAFFGQGTRLTVV.

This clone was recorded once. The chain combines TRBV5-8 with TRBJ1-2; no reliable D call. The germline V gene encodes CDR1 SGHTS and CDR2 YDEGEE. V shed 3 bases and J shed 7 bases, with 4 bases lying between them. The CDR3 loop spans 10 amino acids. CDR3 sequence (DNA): TGTGCCAGCAGCTCAGGTGGCTACACCTTC. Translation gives CASSSGGYTF.

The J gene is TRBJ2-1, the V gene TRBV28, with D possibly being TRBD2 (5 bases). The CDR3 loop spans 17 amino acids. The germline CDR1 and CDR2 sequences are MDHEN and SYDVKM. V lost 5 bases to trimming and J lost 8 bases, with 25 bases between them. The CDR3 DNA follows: TGTGCCAGCAGTCCCCTTACTCGGACTGGAGAACGCGATGAGCAGTTCTTC. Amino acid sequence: CASSPLTRTGERDEQFF.

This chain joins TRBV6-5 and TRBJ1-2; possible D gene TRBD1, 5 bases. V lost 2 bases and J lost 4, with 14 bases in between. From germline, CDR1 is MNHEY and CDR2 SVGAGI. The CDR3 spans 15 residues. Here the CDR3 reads CASSYTKQAAYGYTF. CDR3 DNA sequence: TGTGCCAGCAGTTACACCAAACAGGCCGCCTATGGCTACACCTTC.

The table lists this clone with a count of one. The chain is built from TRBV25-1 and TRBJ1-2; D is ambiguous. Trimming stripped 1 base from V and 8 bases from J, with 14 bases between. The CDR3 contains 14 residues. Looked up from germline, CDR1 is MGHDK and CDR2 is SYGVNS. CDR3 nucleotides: TGTGCCAGCAGTGAATGGTGGCCAGCAGGCGGCTACACCTTC. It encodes CASSEWWPAGGYTF.